This T cell receptor (beta chain) was identified during a study of response to subunit inactivated influenza vaccine. Study results and caveats: Authors proposed each seasonal influenza vaccination draws in few new T cells.

Germline assignment: CDR1 LGHNA and CDR2 YNFKEQ. Deletions cut 1 base from V and 2 bases from J, with 10 bases between. The CDR3 sequence is 15 residues long. TCRdb recomputed calls from the RT-PCR reads with MiXCR, one row per CDR3 protein. Here the sample spans under 200,000 distinct CDR3 sequences, roughly 10% being singletons. This clonotype was seen more than once but under ten times. Its antigen is undetermined. The rearrangement links TRBV4-2 to TRBJ2-3; D is undetermined. This specimen was CD8+ T cells sorted from PBMCs, taken about 24 months after vaccination. The clonotype comes from a man in his fifties or sixties who received an inactivated influenza vaccine. DNA of the CDR3: TGTGCCAGCAGCCAAGCGGCTGGTGTCACAGATACGCAGTATTTT. This sequence encodes CASSQAAGVTDTQYF.